The source of this T cell receptor beta chain is a study of T cell clonality in common variable immunodeficiency. Findings and caveats of the study: In common variable immunodeficiency, TCR beta chains reportedly carried fewer deletions and N-nucleotide insertions.

Sequenced by immunoSEQ multiplex PCR; TCRdb stores in-frame clones only, minus some. Altogether 15,000 to 20,000 clones were found in the sample, and no singletons occur. This clone was seen many times. The antigen remains unidentified. Sample: peripheral blood mononuclear cells. The clonotype was recovered from a human donor with common variable immunodeficiency.

The CDR3 DNA, read in part, is TGCGCCAGCAGCTCGGGACTAGCGGGAGGGCCTAACACCGGGGAG. Translation: CASSSGLAGGPNTGE. Given in full, the CDR3 is CASSSGLAGGPNTGELFF. This sequence joins TRBV5-1 and TRBJ2-2, with 16 bases identical to TRBD2. The read finishes 3 residues shy of the CDR3 end, and the germline J gene is used to complete it. Germline CDR1 and CDR2: SGHRS and YFSETQ. CDR3 length: 18 residues. The trim removed 3 bases at V and 2 bases at J, leaving 4 bases unmatched. Variable domain in full (rest from reference TRBV5-1 and TRBJ2-2): KAGVTQTPRYLIKTRGQQVTLSCSPISGHRSVSWYQQTPGQGLQFLFEYFSETQRNKGNFPGRFSGRQFSNSRSEMNVSTLELGDSALYLCASSSGLAGGPNTGELFFGEGSRLTVL.